These T cell receptor beta chains were read from a single sample in a study of blood T cells in healthy people across ages. TCRdb redid the calling of the 5' RACE reads with MiXCR, one entry per CDR3 protein. The sample yields approximately 1.5 million distinct CDR3 sequences, 40% to 45% seen once. The sequenced sample consisted of blood. The receptors here all came from a woman in her late teens or twenties in good health. Both conserved end residues are part of each CDR3. D genes are given only for firm matches. Part of the rows lack a size; the others show once, few, many or a class for expanded clones.

clone size	J gene	D gene	V gene	CDR3 DNA	CDR3 protein
few	TRBJ2-7	TRBD1	TRBV7-2	TGTGCCAGCAGAGAGTCCGGGACAGGGGGCGGCCACGAGCAGTACTTC	CASRESGTGGGHEQYF
NA	TRBJ1-2	TRBD1	TRBV20-1	TGCAGTGCTAGACATACAGGGGGCTATGGCTACACCTTC	CSARHTGGYGYTF
NA	TRBJ2-1	NA	TRBV12-3/TRBV12-4	TGTGCCGGCAGGGAGCACAATGAGCAGTTCTTC	CAGREHNEQFF
many	TRBJ1-2	NA	TRBV5-6	TGTGCCAGCAGCATGGACTTTTATGGCTACACCTTC	CASSMDFYGYTF
NA	TRBJ2-7	NA	TRBV7-6	TGTGCCAGCAGCTTTCAGGACGGCGACGAGCAGTACTTC	CASSFQDGDEQYF
NA	TRBJ2-7	TRBD1	TRBV29-1	TGCAGCGTTGAAGATACCGGGACAGGGGGCTCCTACGAGCAGTACTTC	CSVEDTGTGGSYEQYF
NA	TRBJ2-7	NA	TRBV15	TGTGCCACCAGCAGAGATCGGCCAAGCTCCTACGAGCAGTACTTC	CATSRDRPSSYEQYF
once	TRBJ1-1	TRBD1	TRBV29-1	TGCAGCGCCCACGGACAGGGCTCTGAAGCTTTCTTT	CSAHGQGSEAFF
NA	TRBJ2-7	NA	TRBV27	TGTGCCAGCAGACTCGGCCCCGGACAGCCCTACGAGCAGTACTTC	CASRLGPGQPYEQYF
NA	TRBJ1-2	NA	TRBV4-3	TGCGCCAGCAGCCAAGAGGGGTCAACTAACTATGGCTACACCTTC	CASSQEGSTNYGYTF
NA	TRBJ2-1	NA	TRBV5-1	TGCGCCAGCAGCCAGGGGTACCTGAATGAGCAGTTCTTC	CASSQGYLNEQFF
NA	TRBJ2-1	NA	TRBV7-9	TGTGCCAGCAGCCCGGTTACCGTTTCCTACAATGAGCAGTTCTTC	CASSPVTVSYNEQFF
once	TRBJ2-1	NA	TRBV30	TGTGCCTGGAGTGGAGGGACCTCTTACAATGAGCAGTTCTTC	CAWSGGTSYNEQFF